This T cell receptor beta chain appears in the sequencing data of a study of blood T cell repertoires in COVID-19. Deletions cut 0 bases from V and 3 bases from J, with 9 bases between. Germline V lookup: CDR1 MNHNY, CDR2 SVGAGI (reference sequence). The CDR3 is 14 residues long. The repertoire was sequenced with immunoSEQ multiplex PCR; TCRdb's copy has only in-frame clones and lacks some. The sample has some 50,000 clones; roughly 82% are singletons. The material sequenced was peripheral blood. This receptor was taken from a human donor in a cohort sampled during active COVID-19. This chain links TRBV6-6 with TRBJ2-7, with D unclear. CDR3 sequence reads: CASSYSTQNYEQYF. CDR3 nucleotide sequence: TGTGCCAGCAGTTACTCGACACAGAACTACGAGCAGTACTTC.